Presented here are 18 T cell receptor beta chains from one specimen sequenced in a study of T cell responses to AZD1222 COVID-19 vaccine. Generated by immunoSEQ multiplex PCR, the TCRdb table keeps only in-frame clones and is missing some. The repertoire includes around 110,000 clones, 85% to 95% of them detected once, and just under 3% sits in the top ten. The sample consisted of peripheral blood, taken on day 0 of AZD1222 vaccination. These receptors all stem from an adult in good health.

The V and J genes are TRBV11-1 and TRBJ1-4; 10 positions agree with TRBD1. This CDR3 is built from 15 residues. In germline, CDR1 is SGHAT, CDR2 FQDESV (reference sequence). The junction had 2 bases not matched to a gene; V was cut back by 3 bases and J by 4 bases. The CDR3 bases are TGTGCCAGCAGCTTCGGGACAGGGGTTAATGAAAAACTGTTTTTT. Protein: CASSFGTGVNEKLFF.

V is TRBV2 and J is TRBJ1-1, with TRBD1 identical over 8 bases. The CDR3 is 18 amino acids. The trim removed 6 bases at V and 0 bases at J, leaving 15 bases unmatched. Looked up from germline, CDR1 is SNHLY and CDR2 is FYNNEI. This CDR3 reads CASSLPTGAASMNTEAFF. In DNA, the CDR3 is TGTGCCAGCAGCCTCCCGACAGGGGCAGCTTCCATGAACACTGAAGCTTTCTTT.

This chain uses TRBV6-2 or TRBV6-3 with TRBJ2-2; the match to TRBD2 covers 9 bases. V dropped 2 bases and J dropped 3; count of bases not matched to a gene: 7. Per the germline V gene, CDR1 is MNHEY and CDR2 is SVGEGT. The CDR3 runs to 17 residues. The CDR3 coding sequence is TGTGCCAGCAGTTACGCTCTAGCGGGAACATACACCGGGGAGCTGTTTTTT. It codes for CASSYALAGTYTGELFF.

The chain couples TRBV11-2 to TRBJ2-3; D is unclear. V was clipped by 2 bases and J by 1 base, with 10 bases between them. Germline loops: CDR1 SGHAT, CDR2 FQNNGV. The CDR3 runs 15 residues. The CDR3 reads CASSLRAFGTDTQYF. The CDR3 DNA sequence: TGTGCCAGCAGCTTAAGGGCCTTCGGCACAGATACGCAGTATTTT.

The chain uses TRBV3-1 (or the pseudogene TRBV3-2) and TRBJ1-1, with D unresolved. Trimming cost V 6 bases and J 0 bases, with 11 bases left between them. The CDR3 contains 14 residues. Germline V gene sequence: CDR1 LGHDT, CDR2 YNNKEL (reference sequence). This chain's CDR3 is CASRSQFMNTEAFF. In DNA form, the CDR3 reads TGTGCCAGCAGGAGCCAGTTTATGAACACTGAAGCTTTCTTT.

CDR3 nucleotides: TGTGCCAGCAGCCCCCAACCCCGACTAGCGGGAGGAACAGATACGCAGTATTTT. Protein: CASSPQPRLAGGTDTQYF. The rearrangement links TRBV7-3 to TRBJ2-3; 13 bases match TRBD2. The CDR3 has 18 amino acids. The germline CDR1 and CDR2 sequences are SGHTA and FQGTGA. Unmatched junction bases numbered 11, after V lost 5 bases and J lost 3 bases.

The chain carries TRBV7-3 and TRBJ2-2; tentative D call: TRBD2 (5 bases). Germline lookup yields CDR1 SGHTA and CDR2 FQGTGA. The CDR3 is 13 amino acids. V gave up 6 bases and J gave up 6 bases, with 11 bases separating them. The CDR3 spells CASRNLASGELFF. The CDR3, as DNA: TGTGCCAGCAGGAACCTAGCTTCCGGGGAGCTGTTTTTT.

The chain couples TRBV5-4 to TRBJ2-2, with D possibly TRBD2 on 6 matching bases. Germline CDR1 is SGHNT and CDR2 is YYREEE (reference sequence). The CDR3 extends over 14 amino acids. V lost 0 bases to trimming and J lost 6 bases, with 9 bases between them. CDR3 sequence (DNA): TGTGCCAGCAGCTTGGGACTAGAAGCCGGGGAGCTGTTTTTT. As protein: CASSLGLEAGELFF. The full variable domain, in which reference TRBV5-4 and TRBJ2-2 provide the parts outside the CDR3, is ETGVTQSPTHLIKTRGQQVTLRCSSQSGHNTVSWYQQALGQGPQFIFQYYREEENGRGNFPPRFSGLQFPNYSSELNVNALELDDSALYLCASSLGLEAGELFFGEGSRLTVL.

The CDR3 DNA reads as TGTGCCAGCTCACCTCTTATAGCGGGAGAGGGAGAGACCCAGTACTTC. Residues: CASSPLIAGEGETQYF. The V gene is TRBV18, the J gene TRBJ2-5; 9 nucleotides agree with TRBD2. Germline V gives CDR1 KGHSH, CDR2 LQKENI. The CDR3 extends over 16 amino acids. Trimming at V came to 3 bases and at J to 4 bases, leaving 9 bases not matched to a gene.

J is TRBJ2-7 and V is TRBV19, with 10 bases that match TRBD2. Germline CDR1 and CDR2: LNHDA and SQIVND (reference sequence). This CDR3 spans 15 amino acids. With 3 bases clipped from V and 5 bases from J, the junction kept 7 bases outside the gene matches. The CDR3 coding sequence is TGTGCCAGTAGTATCGCCTCTAGCGGGAGTAACGAGCAGTACTTC. Translated, it gives CASSIASSGSNEQYF.

The chain employs TRBV7-3 and TRBJ1-1, with D perhaps TRBD1 (5 bases). V was pared by 6 bases and J by 3 bases, with 20 bases between. There are 16 residues in the CDR3. The germline CDR1 and CDR2 sequences are SGHTA and FQGTGA. The CDR3 spells CASSWGTLSEDTEAFF. The CDR3 coding sequence is TGTGCCAGCAGTTGGGGGACCCTTAGTGAGGACACTGAAGCTTTCTTT.

V usage is TRBV28 and J usage is TRBJ1-1, with 8 bases lining up with TRBD1. The CDR3 is made up of 14 amino acids. The junction had 3 bases not matched to a gene; V was cut back by 5 bases and J by 1 base. The germline V gene encodes CDR1 MDHEN and CDR2 SYDVKM. CDR3 protein: CASSLQGENTEAFF. The CDR3 DNA follows: TGTGCCAGCAGTCTACAGGGGGAGAACACTGAAGCTTTCTTT.

The rearrangement links TRBV5-1 to TRBJ2-1; tentative D call: TRBD1 (6 bases). CDR3 length: 16 residues. Trimming removed 3 bases at V and 0 bases at J, with 13 bases between. The germline V gene encodes CDR1 SGHRS and CDR2 YFSETQ. The CDR3 DNA sequence: TGCGCCAGCAGCTCGACAGGTGGGAGCTCCTACAATGAGCAGTTCTTC. Its protein product is CASSSTGGSSYNEQFF.

A single count supports this clone. This chain joins TRBV27 and TRBJ2-1; 7 bases agree with TRBD2. CDR1 MNHEY and CDR2 SMNVEV come from the germline V gene (reference sequence). The junction had 7 bases not matched to a gene; V was cut back by 5 bases and J by 3 bases. CDR3 length: 15 residues. The DNA of the CDR3 is TGTGCCAGCAGTCTACGGGCTAGCGGCTACAATGAGCAGTTCTTC. Its translation: CASSLRASGYNEQFF.

The chain has TRBV27 and TRBJ2-7, with TRBD1 identical over 7 bases. The J segment lost 6 bases and the V segment lost 4 bases, leaving 6 bases of the junction unmatched. Germline V gene sequence: CDR1 MNHEY, CDR2 SMNVEV (reference sequence). The CDR3 contains 13 residues. The CDR3 DNA reads TGTGCCAGCAGTTGGGACAGTCGTTCCGAGCAGTACTTC. It encodes CASSWDSRSEQYF.

V is TRBV3-1 (or the pseudogene TRBV3-2) and J is TRBJ1-1; D uncertain. This CDR3 has 14 amino acids. CDR1 and CDR2 from the germline V gene are LGHDT and YNNKEL (reference sequence). V shed 3 bases and J shed 6 bases, with 14 bases lying between them. The CDR3 here is CASSQDNFVAEAFF. The CDR3 region has the DNA TGTGCCAGCAGCCAGGATAACTTTGTGGCTGAAGCTTTCTTT.

The V gene is TRBV19, the J gene TRBJ2-1; 14 nucleotides align to TRBD2. Germline assignment: CDR1 LNHDA and CDR2 SQIVND (reference sequence). V dropped 5 bases and J dropped 1; count of bases not matched to a gene: 4. The CDR3 spans 17 residues. The CDR3 region is CASSFGTSGSSYNEQFF. CDR3 bases: TGTGCCAGTAGTTTTGGGACTAGCGGGAGTTCCTACAATGAGCAGTTCTTC.

This clone was seen only once. The chain employs TRBV27 and TRBJ1-5, with no clear D. V lost 3 bases and J lost 3, with 9 bases in between. Germline loops: CDR1 MNHEY, CDR2 SMNVEV (reference sequence). The CDR3 is 14 amino acids. CDR3 DNA sequence: TGTGCCAGCAGTTTGACGGGGTACAATCAGCCCCAGCATTTT. Translated: CASSLTGYNQPQHF.